Below, one T cell receptor beta chain is given with its context. Its target is not known. Just one base apart from a much larger clone, this may be a read error. The data belong to a study of metastatic and nonmetastatic thyroid tumors. Study context: Repertoire comparisons spanned blood and tumor or nodule tissue from malignant and benign thyroid patients. Findings and caveats of the study: The study reportedly found significantly higher TCR beta diversity in malignant thyroid tumors than benign nodules, in blood and tumor.

Patients were all untreated before their thyroid surgery. Germline V gene sequence: CDR1 SSHAT, CDR2 FNYEAQ (reference sequence). The CDR3 is 15 residues long. Original methodology: Variation in CDR3 across clinicopathological groups served as the basis for constructing a distant-metastasis classifier in papillary thyroid cancer. TCRdb re-analyzed the PCR reads through MiXCR. In this record, the V and J calls reflect TCRdb's handling and not the investigators' own analysis. The sample consists of roughly 48,000 clones, approximately 15% of them appearing once. Input material: blood. The chain couples TRBV7-7 to TRBJ2-5; D may be TRBD2 (6 bases). The sequence derives from a female donor with papillary thyroid cancer or a benign thyroid nodule (not recorded which). Some clones in this sample may be carry-over from other donors' samples. The CDR3 DNA follows: TGTGCTAGCAGCTTAATGCTAGGAGGGCACGATACCCAGTACTTC. It codes for CASSLMLGGHDTQYF.